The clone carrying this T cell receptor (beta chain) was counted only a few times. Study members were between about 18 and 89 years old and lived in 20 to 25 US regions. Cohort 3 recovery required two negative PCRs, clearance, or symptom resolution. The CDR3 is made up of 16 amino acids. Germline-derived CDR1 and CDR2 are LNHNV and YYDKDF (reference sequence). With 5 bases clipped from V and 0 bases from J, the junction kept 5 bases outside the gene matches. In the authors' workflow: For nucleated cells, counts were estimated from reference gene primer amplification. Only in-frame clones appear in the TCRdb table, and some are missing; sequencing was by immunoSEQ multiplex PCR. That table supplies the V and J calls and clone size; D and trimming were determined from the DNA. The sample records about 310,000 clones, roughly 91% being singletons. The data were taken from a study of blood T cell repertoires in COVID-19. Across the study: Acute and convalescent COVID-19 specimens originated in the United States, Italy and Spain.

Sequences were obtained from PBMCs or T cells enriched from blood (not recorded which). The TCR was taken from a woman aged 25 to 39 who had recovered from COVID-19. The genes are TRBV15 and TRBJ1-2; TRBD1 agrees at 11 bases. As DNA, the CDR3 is TGTGCCACCAGCGGGGACAGGGGGGTCACTAACTATGGCTACACCTTC. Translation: CATSGDRGVTNYGYTF.